A selection of T cell receptor beta chains follows, all from one sample in a study of breast tumors, draining lymph nodes, adjacent tissues. One entry per CDR3 protein, called by TCRdb with MiXCR from the multiplex PCR reads. This table holds about 230,000 distinct CDR3 sequences, 32% found once. Material: axillary lymph node tissue. The receptors here all came from a female donor with breast cancer. Some clones in this sample may be carry-over from other donors' samples. Each CDR3 is given with its conserved first and last residue. Each record gives: D gene, J gene, V gene, clone size, CDR3 DNA, CDR3 protein. The D gene is left open where the match is weak. Some rows have no size entry. The others give once, few or many, or a class for an expanded clone.

d_call: -
j_call: TRBJ1-2
v_call: TRBV2
clone_size: many
cdr3_nt: TGTGCCAGCAGCGGAGCCACAGGGTACTGCACCTTC
cdr3_aa: CASSGATGYCTF

d_call: TRBD2
j_call: TRBJ2-1
v_call: TRBV2
clone_size: -
cdr3_nt: TGTGCCAGCAGTGGACTAGCGGATTACAATGAGCAGTTCTTC
cdr3_aa: CASSGLADYNEQFF

d_call: -
j_call: TRBJ2-3
v_call: TRBV20-1
clone_size: many
cdr3_nt: TGCAGTGCTAGAGATCTGGGGAAGGGGGGCCTTTCGACAGATACGCAGTATTTT
cdr3_aa: CSARDLGKGGLSTDTQYF

d_call: TRBD1
j_call: TRBJ2-7
v_call: TRBV19
clone_size: many
cdr3_nt: TGTGCCAGTAGTACTGCCGGGACAGTCGGCTACGAGCAGTACTTC
cdr3_aa: CASSTAGTVGYEQYF

d_call: -
j_call: TRBJ2-7
v_call: TRBV7-2
clone_size: many
cdr3_nt: TGTGCCAGCAGCTTAGTCGGACGGGGTGGGGGGGAGCAGTACTTC
cdr3_aa: CASSLVGRGGGEQYF

d_call: TRBD2
j_call: TRBJ2-7
v_call: TRBV10-2
clone_size: -
cdr3_nt: TGCGCCAGCAGTGAGCTTGGGACTAGCGGGAGGGCTGCATACTACGAGCAGTACTTC
cdr3_aa: CASSELGTSGRAAYYEQYF

d_call: TRBD1
j_call: TRBJ2-3
v_call: TRBV2
clone_size: many
cdr3_nt: TGTGCCAGCGGACAGGGGGCATCGGATACGCAGTATTTT
cdr3_aa: CASGQGASDTQYF

d_call: -
j_call: TRBJ1-1
v_call: TRBV20-1
clone_size: -
cdr3_nt: TGCAGTGCTAAGGGACACAGATTAAACACTGAAGCTTTCTTT
cdr3_aa: CSAKGHRLNTEAFF

d_call: TRBD2
j_call: TRBJ2-1
v_call: TRBV6-5
clone_size: many
cdr3_nt: TGTGCCAGCAGAGGGCGGGACGGGAGGGATTACAATGAGCAGTTCTTC
cdr3_aa: CASRGRDGRDYNEQFF

d_call: -
j_call: TRBJ1-5
v_call: TRBV11-2
clone_size: once
cdr3_nt: TGTGCCAGCAGCTTAGGCGCGAACACCGGGACGGAGGGGGAGACCCAGTACTTT
cdr3_aa: CASSLGANTGTEGETQYF

d_call: -
j_call: TRBJ2-7
v_call: TRBV7-9
clone_size: many
cdr3_nt: TGTGCCAGCAGCTCAGCCCCCTACGAGCAGTACTTC
cdr3_aa: CASSSAPYEQYF

d_call: -
j_call: TRBJ1-2
v_call: TRBV25-1
clone_size: -
cdr3_nt: -
cdr3_aa: CASIYLCSVDRGEGYTF

d_call: -
j_call: TRBJ2-7
v_call: TRBV30
clone_size: many
cdr3_nt: TGTGCCTGGAGTAACGGCGGTGCCTACGAGCAGTACTTC
cdr3_aa: CAWSNGGAYEQYF

d_call: TRBD1
j_call: TRBJ2-1
v_call: TRBV11-2
clone_size: many
cdr3_nt: TGTGCCAGCAGGCAGGGACAGGGCTCCTACAATGAGCAGTTCTTC
cdr3_aa: CASRQGQGSYNEQFF

d_call: -
j_call: TRBJ2-7
v_call: TRBV20-1
clone_size: many
cdr3_nt: TGCAGTGCTAGTGCCCCCGGGACACCTCGCGAGCAGTACTTC
cdr3_aa: CSASAPGTPREQYF

d_call: -
j_call: TRBJ1-1
v_call: TRBV4-3
clone_size: many
cdr3_nt: TGCGCCAGCAGCCTACACCCGAGGGGAGGGGTTGGTGAAGCTTTCTTT
cdr3_aa: CASSLHPRGGVGEAFF

d_call: -
j_call: TRBJ2-7
v_call: TRBV2
clone_size: many
cdr3_nt: TGTGCCAGCAGCAGGGCCCTCGAGCAGTACTTC
cdr3_aa: CASSRALEQYF

d_call: -
j_call: TRBJ2-7
v_call: TRBV20-1
clone_size: many
cdr3_nt: TGCAGTGCTTGGTCGTCCTCGCCCGAGCAGTACTTC
cdr3_aa: CSAWSSSPEQYF

d_call: TRBD1
j_call: TRBJ1-6
v_call: TRBV6-6
clone_size: many
cdr3_nt: TGTGCCAGCAGTCCCCCTACAGGGGGCGGCTCACCCCTCCACTTT
cdr3_aa: CASSPPTGGGSPLHF

d_call: -
j_call: TRBJ1-6
v_call: TRBV6-6
clone_size: once
cdr3_nt: TGTGCCAGCAGATCCTCAGCCGGCTATAATTCACCCCTCCACTTT
cdr3_aa: CASRSSAGYNSPLHF

d_call: -
j_call: TRBJ1-5
v_call: TRBV18
clone_size: many
cdr3_nt: TGTGCCAGCTCACCGGGCGGGAGTGGATATAGCAATCAGCCCCAGCATTTT
cdr3_aa: CASSPGGSGYSNQPQHF

d_call: -
j_call: TRBJ2-3
v_call: TRBV7-2
clone_size: many
cdr3_nt: TGTGCCAGCAGCTTAGTGAGTCTTTCCGGTGGTCATACGCAGTATTTT
cdr3_aa: CASSLVSLSGGHTQYF

d_call: -
j_call: TRBJ1-5
v_call: TRBV5-8
clone_size: many
cdr3_nt: TGTGCCAGCAGATACAGGGAACCCAATCAGCCCCAGCATTTT
cdr3_aa: CASRYREPNQPQHF

d_call: -
j_call: TRBJ2-2
v_call: TRBV4-3
clone_size: many
cdr3_nt: TGCGCCAGCACCCCCCAGGGGCCACGCACCGGGGAGCTGTTTTTT
cdr3_aa: CASTPQGPRTGELFF

d_call: TRBD2
j_call: TRBJ2-1
v_call: TRBV3-1
clone_size: -
cdr3_nt: TGTGCCAGCAGCCGCCTGGGCGGGGGCTACAATGAGCAGTTCTTC
cdr3_aa: CASSRLGGGYNEQFF

d_call: -
j_call: TRBJ2-5
v_call: TRBV7-8
clone_size: many
cdr3_nt: TGTGCCAGCAGCTTACTACCAGTAGCCAAAGAGACCCAGTACTTC
cdr3_aa: CASSLLPVAKETQYF

d_call: TRBD2
j_call: TRBJ2-7
v_call: TRBV19
clone_size: -
cdr3_nt: TGTGCCGGTAGCCACAGGAGGGACTACATGTACGAGCAGTACTTC
cdr3_aa: CAGSHRRDYMYEQYF

d_call: -
j_call: TRBJ2-1
v_call: TRBV6-2/TRBV6-3
clone_size: many
cdr3_nt: TGTGCCAGCCAGCGCCCCCCTGGGGGAGTGGCGACCAATGAGCAGTTCTTC
cdr3_aa: CASQRPPGGVATNEQFF

d_call: TRBD2
j_call: TRBJ2-1
v_call: TRBV20-1
clone_size: many
cdr3_nt: TGCAGTGTTTGGGTTGGCGGGAGAGTCCACAATGAGCAGTTCTTC
cdr3_aa: CSVWVGGRVHNEQFF

d_call: TRBD1
j_call: TRBJ1-6
v_call: TRBV2
clone_size: -
cdr3_nt: TGTGCCAGCAGCGCACAGGGGGCCGTGTCGCCCCTCCACTTT
cdr3_aa: CASSAQGAVSPLHF

d_call: TRBD2
j_call: TRBJ2-1
v_call: TRBV5-1
clone_size: many
cdr3_nt: TGCGCCAGCAGTCCGACTAGCCTAAGCTCTTCCTACAATGAGCAGTTCTTC
cdr3_aa: CASSPTSLSSSYNEQFF

d_call: -
j_call: TRBJ1-4
v_call: TRBV30
clone_size: many
cdr3_nt: TGTGCCTGGAGCGGACGGTTTAATGAAAAACTGTTTTTT
cdr3_aa: CAWSGRFNEKLFF

d_call: TRBD2
j_call: TRBJ2-6
v_call: TRBV2
clone_size: -
cdr3_nt: TGTGCCAGCAGGGAAGGACTAGCGGGAGTATCGGGGGCCAACGTCCTGACTTTC
cdr3_aa: CASREGLAGVSGANVLTF

d_call: -
j_call: TRBJ1-5
v_call: TRBV11-3
clone_size: many
cdr3_nt: TGTGCCAGCAGCTTAGATCGGGCACAGCCCCAGCATTTT
cdr3_aa: CASSLDRAQPQHF

d_call: TRBD2
j_call: TRBJ2-7
v_call: TRBV20-1
clone_size: many
cdr3_nt: TGCAGTGCTAACGGACTAGCGGCTTCCTACGAGCAGTACTTC
cdr3_aa: CSANGLAASYEQYF

d_call: -
j_call: TRBJ2-4
v_call: TRBV5-5
clone_size: many
cdr3_nt: TGTGCCAGCAGCTTGGTGGGGGCCGGGGAAAACATTCAGTACTTC
cdr3_aa: CASSLVGAGENIQYF

d_call: TRBD2
j_call: TRBJ2-1
v_call: TRBV7-9
clone_size: -
cdr3_nt: TGTGCCAGCAGCTTGACTAGCCGCTCCTACAATGAGCAGCTCTTC
cdr3_aa: CASSLTSRSYNEQLF

d_call: -
j_call: TRBJ2-1
v_call: TRBV20-1
clone_size: many
cdr3_nt: TGCAGTGCTAAATGGAAGGACAATGAGCAGTTCTTC
cdr3_aa: CSAKWKDNEQFF

d_call: TRBD1
j_call: TRBJ1-6
v_call: TRBV7-9
clone_size: many
cdr3_nt: TGTGCCAGCAGCGGCCGCGGGACAGCGGCCCTTGGTTCACCCCTCCACTTT
cdr3_aa: CASSGRGTAALGSPLHF

d_call: TRBD2
j_call: TRBJ2-5
v_call: TRBV4-1
clone_size: many
cdr3_nt: TGCGCCAGCAGCCTGGCGGACGGGGGGGAGACCCAGTACTTC
cdr3_aa: CASSLADGGETQYF

d_call: TRBD2
j_call: TRBJ2-1
v_call: TRBV24-1
clone_size: few
cdr3_nt: TGTGCCAGCTCACCACCGATCAGCGGGGCTAACTCCTACAATGAGCAGTTCTTC
cdr3_aa: CASSPPISGANSYNEQFF

d_call: -
j_call: TRBJ2-1
v_call: TRBV3-1
clone_size: many
cdr3_nt: TGTGCCAGCAGCCAAGGGTACAGATTCTCCTACAATGAGCAGTTCTTC
cdr3_aa: CASSQGYRFSYNEQFF

d_call: -
j_call: TRBJ1-1
v_call: TRBV20-1
clone_size: -
cdr3_nt: TGCAGTGCGATAAAAGCGGGGTGGGACACCCAATCAAGCACTGAAGCTTTCTTT
cdr3_aa: CSAIKAGWDTQSSTEAFF

d_call: -
j_call: TRBJ2-3
v_call: TRBV20-1
clone_size: many
cdr3_nt: TGCAGTGCTAGTGGAGGAGGGGGGCTTACAGATACGCAGTATTTT
cdr3_aa: CSASGGGGLTDTQYF

d_call: TRBD1
j_call: TRBJ1-2
v_call: TRBV19
clone_size: many
cdr3_nt: TGTGCCAGTAGTAGTCAGGGGGCATCTAACGGCTACACCTTC
cdr3_aa: CASSSQGASNGYTF

d_call: TRBD2
j_call: TRBJ2-1
v_call: TRBV20-1
clone_size: -
cdr3_nt: TGCAGTGCCAGCAGCTTGCGGGAGGAGGACAATGAGCAGTTCTTC
cdr3_aa: CSASSLREEDNEQFF

d_call: -
j_call: TRBJ2-2
v_call: TRBV7-2
clone_size: many
cdr3_nt: TGTGCCAGCAGCAAGGGACTCCAATCATCAAGGGCCGGGGAGCTGTTTTTT
cdr3_aa: CASSKGLQSSRAGELFF

d_call: TRBD2
j_call: TRBJ2-7
v_call: TRBV7-9
clone_size: once
cdr3_nt: TGTGCCAGCAGCCCCGAGCGGGGGCGCTCCTACGAGCAGTACTTC
cdr3_aa: CASSPERGRSYEQYF

d_call: -
j_call: TRBJ2-1
v_call: TRBV11-2
clone_size: many
cdr3_nt: TGTGCCAGCAGCTTAGTGGAGGTTGAGCAGTTCTTC
cdr3_aa: CASSLVEVEQFF

d_call: TRBD2
j_call: TRBJ2-7
v_call: TRBV2
clone_size: many
cdr3_nt: TGTGCCAGCAGGGGGGGACTAGCGTACTACGAGCAGTACTTC
cdr3_aa: CASRGGLAYYEQYF

d_call: -
j_call: TRBJ1-6
v_call: TRBV14
clone_size: many
cdr3_nt: TGTGCCAGCAGCCAAGATGTCCCCAACTCACCCCTCCACTTT
cdr3_aa: CASSQDVPNSPLHF

d_call: -
j_call: TRBJ1-2
v_call: TRBV5-8
clone_size: -
cdr3_nt: TGTGCCAGCAGCCTCCGACAGCATGGCTACACCTTC
cdr3_aa: CASSLRQHGYTF